The T cell receptor beta chain under discussion was sequenced for a study of blood T cells in healthy people across ages. With a J-beta primer mix and a sample-barcoded 5' primer, a second PCR ran roughly 6 to 12 cycles. MiXCR, applied by TCRdb to the 5' RACE reads, yields one record per CDR3 protein. The sample records 650,000 to 1,000,000 distinct CDR3 sequences, roughly 35% being singletons. V lost 6 bases and J lost 4; bases outside the gene matches: 16. The CDR3 runs to 16 residues. Germline V gives CDR1 DFQATT, CDR2 SNEGSKA (reference sequence). The clonotype was recovered from a man younger than 35 in good health. Sequencing was done on a sample of blood. The chain uses TRBV20-1 and TRBJ2-3; 7 bases fit TRBD2. The CDR3 region is CSALGPERGRADTQYF. CDR3 coding DNA: TGCAGTGCCCTAGGTCCGGAGCGGGGTCGGGCAGATACGCAGTATTTT.